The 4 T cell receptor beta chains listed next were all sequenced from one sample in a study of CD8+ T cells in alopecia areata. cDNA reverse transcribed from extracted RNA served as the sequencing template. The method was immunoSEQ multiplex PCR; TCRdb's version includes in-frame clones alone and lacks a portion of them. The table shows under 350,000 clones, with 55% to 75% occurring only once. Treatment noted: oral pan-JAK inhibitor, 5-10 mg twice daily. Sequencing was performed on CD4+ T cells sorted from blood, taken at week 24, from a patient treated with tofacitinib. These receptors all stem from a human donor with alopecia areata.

The CDR3 DNA sequence: TGTGCCAGTACCCACACGAGGGGGACTGAAGCTTTCTTT. Its translation is CASTHTRGTEAFF. The V call is TRBV19, the J call TRBJ1-1; D might be TRBD1 (6 bases). CDR1 and CDR2 (germline): LNHDA, SQIVND (reference sequence). V lost 7 bases and J 5 bases, leaving 14 bases between the germline ends. There are 13 residues in the CDR3.

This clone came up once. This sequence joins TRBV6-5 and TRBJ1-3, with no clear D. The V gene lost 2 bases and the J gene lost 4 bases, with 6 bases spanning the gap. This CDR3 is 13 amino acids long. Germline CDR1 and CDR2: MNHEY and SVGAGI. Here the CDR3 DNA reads TGTGCCAGCAGTTACGATGAGGGAAACACCATATATTTT. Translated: CASSYDEGNTIYF.

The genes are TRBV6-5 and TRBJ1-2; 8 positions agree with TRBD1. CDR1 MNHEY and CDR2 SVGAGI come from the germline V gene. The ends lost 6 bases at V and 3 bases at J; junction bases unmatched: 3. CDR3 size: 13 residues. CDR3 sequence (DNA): TGTGCCAGCAGACAGACAGGGGACTATGGCTACACCTTC. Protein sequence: CASRQTGDYGYTF.

CDR3 loop: CAWSSGTGAYEQYF. CDR3 DNA sequence: TGTGCCTGGAGTTCCGGGACAGGGGCCTACGAGCAGTACTTC. V and J are TRBV30 and TRBJ2-7; 10 nucleotides agree with TRBD1. The CDR3 is 14 residues long. Germline V gene sequence: CDR1 GTSNPN, CDR2 SVGIG (reference sequence). V lost 2 bases and J lost 2; bases outside the gene matches: 3. Complete variable domain (other parts from reference TRBV30 and TRBJ2-7): SQTIHQWPATLVQPVGSPLSLECTVEGTSNPNLYWYRQAAGRGLQLLFYSVGIGQISSEVPQNLSASRPQDRQFILSSKKLLLSDSGFYLCAWSSGTGAYEQYFGPGTRLTVT.